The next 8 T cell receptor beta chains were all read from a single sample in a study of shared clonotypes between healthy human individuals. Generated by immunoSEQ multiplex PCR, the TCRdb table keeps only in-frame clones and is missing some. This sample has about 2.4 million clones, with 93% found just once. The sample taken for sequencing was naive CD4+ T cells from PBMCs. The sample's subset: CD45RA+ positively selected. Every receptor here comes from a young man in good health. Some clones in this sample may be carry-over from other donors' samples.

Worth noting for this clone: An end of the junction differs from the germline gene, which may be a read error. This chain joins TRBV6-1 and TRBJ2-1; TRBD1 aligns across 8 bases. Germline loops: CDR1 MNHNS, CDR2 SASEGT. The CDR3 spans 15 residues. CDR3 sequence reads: CASSEVPGGYDVPLF. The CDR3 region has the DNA TGTGCCAGCAGTGAAGTGCCAGGGGGCTATGATGTTCCGCTCTTC.

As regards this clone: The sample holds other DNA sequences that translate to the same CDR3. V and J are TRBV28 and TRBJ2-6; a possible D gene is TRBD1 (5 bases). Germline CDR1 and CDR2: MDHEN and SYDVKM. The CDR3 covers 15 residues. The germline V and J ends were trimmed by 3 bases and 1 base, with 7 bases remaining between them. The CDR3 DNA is TGTGCCAGCAGTTTCTCAGGGTCTGGGGCCAACGTCCTGACTTTC. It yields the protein CASSFSGSGANVLTF.

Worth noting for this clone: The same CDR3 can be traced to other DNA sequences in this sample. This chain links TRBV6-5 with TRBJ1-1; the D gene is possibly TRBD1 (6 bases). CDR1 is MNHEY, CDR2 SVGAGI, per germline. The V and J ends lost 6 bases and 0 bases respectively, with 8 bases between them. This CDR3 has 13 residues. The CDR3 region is CASRGGLNTEAFF. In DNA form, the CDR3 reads TGTGCCAGCAGAGGGGGGTTGAACACTGAAGCTTTCTTT.

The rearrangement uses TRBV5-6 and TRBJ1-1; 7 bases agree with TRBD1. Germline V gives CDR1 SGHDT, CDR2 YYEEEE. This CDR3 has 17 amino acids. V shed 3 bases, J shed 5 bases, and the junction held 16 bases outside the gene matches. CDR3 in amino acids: CASSSEGAAMRGTEAFF. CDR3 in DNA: TGTGCCAGCAGCTCTGAGGGGGCGGCTATGAGAGGGACTGAAGCTTTCTTT.

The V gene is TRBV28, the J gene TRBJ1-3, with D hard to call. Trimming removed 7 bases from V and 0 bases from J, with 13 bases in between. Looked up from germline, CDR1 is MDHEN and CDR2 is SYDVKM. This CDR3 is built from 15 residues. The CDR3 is CASISRSSSGNTIYF. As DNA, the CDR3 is TGTGCCAGCATCTCAAGGTCCAGCTCTGGAAACACCATATATTTT.

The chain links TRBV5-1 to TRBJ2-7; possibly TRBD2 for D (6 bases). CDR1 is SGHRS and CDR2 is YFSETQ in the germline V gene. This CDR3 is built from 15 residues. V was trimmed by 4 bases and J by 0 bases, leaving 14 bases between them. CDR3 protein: CASSRSSAGSYEQYF. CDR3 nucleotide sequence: TGCGCCAGCAGCCGCTCTAGCGCAGGCTCCTACGAGCAGTACTTC. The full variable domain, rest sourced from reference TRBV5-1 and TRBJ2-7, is KAGVTQTPRYLIKTRGQQVTLSCSPISGHRSVSWYQQTPGQGLQFLFEYFSETQRNKGNFPGRFSGRQFSNSRSEMNVSTLELGDSALYLCASSRSSAGSYEQYFGPGTRLTVT.

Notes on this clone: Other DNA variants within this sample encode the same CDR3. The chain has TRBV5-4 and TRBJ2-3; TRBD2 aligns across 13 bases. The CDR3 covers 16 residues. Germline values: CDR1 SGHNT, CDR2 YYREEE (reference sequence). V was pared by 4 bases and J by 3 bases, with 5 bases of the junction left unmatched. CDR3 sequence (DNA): TGTGCCAGCAGCCCTCGGACTAGCGGGAGTACAGATACGCAGTATTTT. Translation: CASSPRTSGSTDTQYF.

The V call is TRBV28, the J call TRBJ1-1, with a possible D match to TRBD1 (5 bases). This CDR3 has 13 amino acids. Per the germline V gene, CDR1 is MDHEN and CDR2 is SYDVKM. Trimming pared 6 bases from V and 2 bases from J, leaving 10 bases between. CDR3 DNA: TGTGCCAGCAGAGGACATTATAACACTGAAGCTTTCTTT. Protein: CASRGHYNTEAFF. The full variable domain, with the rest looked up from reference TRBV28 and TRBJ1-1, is DVKVTQSSRYLVKRTGEKVFLECVQDMDHENMFWYRQDPGLGLRLIYFSYDVKMKEKGDIPEGYSVSREKKERFSLILESASTNQTSMYLCASRGHYNTEAFFGQGTRLTVV.